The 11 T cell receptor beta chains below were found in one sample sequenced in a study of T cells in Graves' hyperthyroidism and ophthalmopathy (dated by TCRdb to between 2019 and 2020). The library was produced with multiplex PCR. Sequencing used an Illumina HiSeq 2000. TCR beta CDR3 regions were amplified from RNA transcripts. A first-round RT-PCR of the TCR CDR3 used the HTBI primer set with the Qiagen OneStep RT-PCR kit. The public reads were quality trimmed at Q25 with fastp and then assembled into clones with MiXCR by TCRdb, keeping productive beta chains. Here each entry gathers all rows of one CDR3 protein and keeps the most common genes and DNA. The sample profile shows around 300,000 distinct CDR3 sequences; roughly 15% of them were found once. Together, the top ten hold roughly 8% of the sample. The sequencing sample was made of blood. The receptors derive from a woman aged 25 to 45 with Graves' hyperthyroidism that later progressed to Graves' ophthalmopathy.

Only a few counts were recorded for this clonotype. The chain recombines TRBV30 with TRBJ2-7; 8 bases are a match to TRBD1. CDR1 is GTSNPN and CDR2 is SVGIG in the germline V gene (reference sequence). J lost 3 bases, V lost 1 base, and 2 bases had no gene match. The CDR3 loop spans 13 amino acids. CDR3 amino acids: CAWSDGQGYEQYF. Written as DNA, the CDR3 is TGTGCCTGGAGTGACGGACAGGGCTACGAGCAGTACTTC.

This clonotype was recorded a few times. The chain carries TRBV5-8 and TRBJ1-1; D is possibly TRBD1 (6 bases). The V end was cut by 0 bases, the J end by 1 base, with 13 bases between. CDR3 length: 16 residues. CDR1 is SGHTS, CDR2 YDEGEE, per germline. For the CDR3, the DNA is TGTGCCAGCAGCTTGGTGTACAGGGCCGAGAACACTGAAGCTTTCTTT. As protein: CASSLVYRAENTEAFF. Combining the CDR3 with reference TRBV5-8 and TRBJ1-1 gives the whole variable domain EAGVTQSPTHLIKTRGQQATLRCSPISGHTSVYWYQQALGLGLQFLLWYDEGEERNRGNFPPRFSGRQFPNYSSELNVNALELEDSALYLCASSLVYRAENTEAFFGQGTRLTVV.

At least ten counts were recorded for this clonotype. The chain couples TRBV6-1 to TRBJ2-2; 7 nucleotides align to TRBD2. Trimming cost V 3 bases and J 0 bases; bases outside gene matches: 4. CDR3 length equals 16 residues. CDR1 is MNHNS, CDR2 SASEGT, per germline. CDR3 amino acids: CASSDVAGSNTGELFF. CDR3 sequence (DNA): TGTGCCAGCAGTGACGTAGCGGGTTCGAACACCGGGGAGCTGTTTTTT.

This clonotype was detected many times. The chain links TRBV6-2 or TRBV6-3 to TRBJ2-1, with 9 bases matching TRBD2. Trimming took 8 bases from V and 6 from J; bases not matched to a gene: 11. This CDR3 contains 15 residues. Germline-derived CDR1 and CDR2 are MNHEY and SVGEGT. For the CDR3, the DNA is TGTGCCAGCCTTTCTGTAGCGGGAGTTAGCAATGAGCAGTTCTTC. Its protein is CASLSVAGVSNEQFF.

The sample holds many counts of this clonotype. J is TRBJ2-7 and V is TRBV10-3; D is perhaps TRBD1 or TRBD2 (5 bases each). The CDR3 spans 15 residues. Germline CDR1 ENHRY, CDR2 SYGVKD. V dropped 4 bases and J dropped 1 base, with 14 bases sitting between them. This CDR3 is CAISGPSRGSYEQYF. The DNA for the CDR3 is TGTGCCATCAGTGGGCCTTCGAGGGGTTCCTACGAGCAGTACTTC.

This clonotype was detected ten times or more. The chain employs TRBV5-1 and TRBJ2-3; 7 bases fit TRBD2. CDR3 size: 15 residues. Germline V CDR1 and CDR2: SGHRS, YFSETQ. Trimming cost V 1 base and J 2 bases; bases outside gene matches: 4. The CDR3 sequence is CASSLWRESTDTQYF. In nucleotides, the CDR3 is TGCGCCAGCAGCTTGTGGCGGGAGTCCACAGATACGCAGTATTTT.

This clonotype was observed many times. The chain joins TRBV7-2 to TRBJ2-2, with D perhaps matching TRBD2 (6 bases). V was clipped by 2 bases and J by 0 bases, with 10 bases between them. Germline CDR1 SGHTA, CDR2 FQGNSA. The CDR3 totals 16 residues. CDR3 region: CASSLLGGTNTGELFF. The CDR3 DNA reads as TGTGCCAGCAGCTTACTCGGGGGTACGAACACCGGGGAGCTGTTTTTT.

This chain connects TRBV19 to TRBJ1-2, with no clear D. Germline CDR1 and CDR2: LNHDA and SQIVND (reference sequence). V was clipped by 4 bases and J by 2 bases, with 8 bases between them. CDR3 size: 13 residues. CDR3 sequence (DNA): TGTGCCAGTAGTAAGTCTGGGAACTATGGCTACACCTTC. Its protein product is CASSKSGNYGYTF. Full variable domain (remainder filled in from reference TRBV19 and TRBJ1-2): DGGITQSPKYLFRKEGQNVTLSCEQNLNHDAMYWYRQDPGQGLRLIYYSQIVNDFQKGDIAEGYSVSREKKESFPLTVTSAQKNPTAFYLCASSKSGNYGYTFGSGTRLTVV.

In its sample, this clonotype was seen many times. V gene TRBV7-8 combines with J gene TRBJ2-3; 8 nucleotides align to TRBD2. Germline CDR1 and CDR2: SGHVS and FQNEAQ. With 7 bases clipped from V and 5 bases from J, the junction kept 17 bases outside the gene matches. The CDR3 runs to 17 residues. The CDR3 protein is CASIPDLDTGGGDTQYF. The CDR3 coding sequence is TGTGCCAGCATCCCTGACCTGGACACGGGAGGGGGAGATACGCAGTATTTT.

The CDR3 sequence is CSASNSGDYEQYF. The CDR3 DNA reads TGCAGTGCTAGTAATTCCGGTGATTACGAGCAGTACTTC. The chain has TRBV20-1 and TRBJ2-7; no definite D call. CDR3 length: 13 amino acids. Between the trimmed V and J ends, which lost 3 bases and 4 bases, there was a span of 13 bases. The germline gives CDR1 DFQATT, CDR2 SNEGSKA (reference sequence).

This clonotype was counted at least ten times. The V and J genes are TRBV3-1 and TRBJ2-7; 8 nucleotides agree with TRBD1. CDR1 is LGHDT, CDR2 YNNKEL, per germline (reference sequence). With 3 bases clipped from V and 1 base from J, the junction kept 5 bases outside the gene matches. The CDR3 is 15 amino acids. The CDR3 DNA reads TGTGCCAGCAGCCACCGGACAGGGCCTTCCTACGAGCAGTACTTC. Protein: CASSHRTGPSYEQYF.